The 23 T cell receptor beta chains below come from one sample, sequenced in a study of technical replicates of blood from a handful of donors. The data were produced by immunoSEQ multiplex PCR, yet TCRdb's version contains in-frame clones alone and is incomplete. The sample shows some 17,000 clones, about nine tenths of them seen only once. Sequenced sample: PBMCs. The receptors derive from a human donor in good health.

This chain links TRBV10-2 with TRBJ2-5; 7 bases are shared with TRBD1. Trimming at V came to 4 bases and at J to 3 bases, leaving 2 bases not matched to a gene. The germline V gene encodes CDR1 WSHSY and CDR2 SAAADI. This CDR3 has 13 amino acids. The CDR3 spells CASSGQGKETQYF. The CDR3 DNA follows: TGCGCCAGCAGTGGACAGGGCAAAGAGACCCAGTACTTC.

The rearrangement joins TRBV29-1 to TRBJ2-4, with 7 positions matching TRBD1. J lost 5 bases, V lost 4 bases, and 5 bases had no gene match. The CDR3 loop spans 13 amino acids. CDR1 SQVTM and CDR2 ANQGSEA come from the germline V gene. CDR3 bases: TGCAGCGTTGTGAAGGGGGCTCAAAACATTCAGTACTTC. It yields the protein CSVVKGAQNIQYF. Full variable domain (rest looked up from reference TRBV29-1 and TRBJ2-4): SAVISQKPSRDICQRGTSLTIQCQVDSQVTMMFWYRQQPGQSLTLIATANQGSEATYESGFVIDKFPISRPNLTFSTLTVSNMSPEDSSIYLCSVVKGAQNIQYFGAGTRLSVL.

The chain couples TRBV7-8 to TRBJ2-1; D perhaps matches TRBD1 (6 bases). This CDR3 spans 15 amino acids. Trimming removed 1 base from V and 6 bases from J, with 13 bases in between. CDR1 SGHVS and CDR2 FQNEAQ come from the germline V gene. CDR3 nucleotides: TGTGCCAGCAGCTTAGAGGACAGTGCCTTCAATGAGCAGTTCTTC. Translated: CASSLEDSAFNEQFF. Full variable domain (missing parts from reference TRBV7-8 and TRBJ2-1): GAGVSQSPRYKVAKRGQDVALRCDPISGHVSLFWYQQALGQGPEFLTYFQNEAQLDKSGLPSDRFFAERPEGSVSTLKIQRTQQEDSAVYLCASSLEDSAFNEQFFGPGTRLTVL.

The CDR3 DNA follows: TGTGCCAGCAGTTCCGACGGGGGCGAGCAGTACTTC. Translation: CASSSDGGEQYF. The J gene is TRBJ2-7, the V gene TRBV6-5; perhaps TRBD2 as D (6 bases). Trimming removed 4 bases from V and 6 bases from J, with 10 bases in between. The length of the CDR3 is 12 residues. CDR1 MNHEY and CDR2 SVGAGI come from the germline V gene.

The rearrangement uses TRBV28 and TRBJ1-5, with TRBD1 identical over 7 bases. Trimming cost V 5 bases and J 4 bases; bases outside gene matches: 8. The CDR3 covers 15 residues. Germline values: CDR1 MDHEN, CDR2 SYDVKM. CDR3 sequence reads: CASSLGQAENQPQHF. CDR3 bases: TGTGCCAGCAGTCTAGGACAGGCGGAAAATCAGCCCCAGCATTTT.

The CDR3 DNA reads TGCGCCAGCACCGAGTTTGGACAGGGGTTGGACGAGCAGTACTTC. This codes for CASTEFGQGLDEQYF. The chain joins TRBV5-1 to TRBJ2-7; 9 bases are shared with TRBD1. The V gene's germline CDR1 is SGHRS and CDR2 YFSETQ. The junction had 12 bases not matched to a gene; V was cut back by 6 bases and J by 5 bases. CDR3 length equals 15 residues.

The chain carries TRBV25-1 and TRBJ1-2; D is ambiguous. This CDR3 contains 13 residues. Germline V CDR1 and CDR2: MGHDK, SYGVNS. Between the trimmed V and J ends, which lost 3 bases and 7 bases, there was a span of 12 bases. The CDR3 nucleotides read TGTGCCAGCAGTGAGAGTGGAGGAGGTGGCTACACCTTC. It translates to CASSESGGGGYTF.

The genes are TRBV6-1 and TRBJ1-1; D remains unclear. V was clipped by 7 bases and J by 5 bases, with 14 bases between them. This CDR3 is 13 amino acids long. Germline lookup yields CDR1 MNHNS and CDR2 SASEGT. As DNA, the CDR3 is TGTGCCAGCACCCTCAACTCTCGGACTGAAGCTTTCTTT. It translates to CASTLNSRTEAFF.

The rearrangement uses TRBV14 and TRBJ1-2, with 7 bases identical to TRBD1. Germline V gene data show CDR1 as SGHDN and CDR2 as FVKESK. The V gene end was trimmed by 2 bases and the J gene end by 5 bases; junction bases not matched to a gene: 5. The CDR3 length is 14 residues. As DNA, the CDR3 is TGTGCCAGCAGCCAACGGGCAGGGGGTTATGGCTACACCTTC. It is translated as CASSQRAGGYGYTF.

This chain uses TRBV30 with TRBJ2-7; unclear D gene. Germline V gives CDR1 GTSNPN, CDR2 SVGIG (reference sequence). This CDR3 is 12 amino acids long. V lost 8 bases, J lost 4 bases, and 15 bases lay in between. The CDR3 sequence: CAVNQSPYEQYF. CDR3 coding DNA: TGTGCCGTAAATCAAAGCCCTTACGAGCAGTACTTC.

The V and J genes are TRBV5-1 and TRBJ2-5, with TRBD1 matching over 7 bases. CDR1 is SGHRS, CDR2 YFSETQ, per germline. The CDR3 sequence is 15 residues long. V lost 4 bases to trimming and J lost 4 bases; unmatched junction nucleotides: 10. DNA of the CDR3: TGCGCCAGCAGCAGGACCGGGACAGATAGAGAGACCCAGTACTTC. Translation: CASSRTGTDRETQYF.

The chain recombines TRBV5-1 with TRBJ2-1; 12 nucleotides line up with TRBD2. Trimming took 4 bases from V and 15 from J; bases not matched to a gene: 11. In germline, CDR1 is SGHRS, CDR2 YFSETQ. CDR3 length equals 14 residues. The CDR3 reads CASSTGTSGRPSFF. Written as DNA, the CDR3 is TGCGCCAGCAGCACCGGGACTAGCGGGCGCCCTTCGTTCTTC.

The V and J genes are TRBV11-3 and TRBJ2-1; D gene ambiguous. Germline-derived CDR1 and CDR2 are SGHNT and YENEEA. The V gene lost 3 bases and the J gene lost 5 bases, with 14 bases spanning the gap. The CDR3 sequence is 15 residues long. This CDR3 is CASSFSGLWDNEQFF. CDR3 in DNA: TGTGCCAGCAGCTTCTCAGGATTATGGGACAATGAGCAGTTCTTC. The whole variable domain, filled in from reference TRBV11-3 and TRBJ2-1, reads EAGVVQSPRYKIIEKKQPVAFWCNPISGHNTLYWYLQNLGQGPELLIRYENEEAVDDSQLPKDRFSAERLKGVDSTLKIQPAELGDSAVYLCASSFSGLWDNEQFFGPGTRLTVL.

V gene TRBV18 combines with J gene TRBJ1-5; D gene uncertain. Trimming left V 1 base short and J 10 bases short, with 8 bases between. This CDR3 has 12 residues. CDR1 and CDR2 from the germline V gene are KGHSH and LQKENI. DNA for the CDR3: TGTGCCAGCTCACCACAAGAGGGCCCCCAGCATTTT. It specifies CASSPQEGPQHF.

The V call is TRBV2, the J call TRBJ2-7, with TRBD1 matching over 10 bases. This CDR3 is 15 amino acids long. Germline V gene sequence: CDR1 SNHLY, CDR2 FYNNEI. V shed 7 bases, J shed 5 bases, and the junction held 11 bases outside the gene matches. CDR3 in DNA: TGTGCCAGCAAACTTCGGGGACAGGGGAAGGACGAGCAGTACTTC. As protein: CASKLRGQGKDEQYF.

This clone was detected once. The chain joins TRBV28 to TRBJ2-2; D gene unclear. The CDR3 extends over 14 amino acids. V shed 7 bases and J shed 1 base, with 10 bases lying between them. Germline V gene lookup returns CDR1 MDHEN and CDR2 SYDVKM. CDR3 DNA sequence: TGTGCCAGCAACGCGGAGCTGAACACCGGGGAGCTGTTTTTT. Translated, it gives CASNAELNTGELFF.

The J gene is TRBJ2-5, the V gene TRBV5-4; TRBD1 aligns across 7 bases. J gave up 4 bases and V 0 bases, and 0 bases lay outside the gene matches. CDR3 length: 13 residues. The germline V gene has CDR1 SGHNT and CDR2 YYREEE (reference sequence). In DNA, the CDR3 is TGTGCCAGCAGCTTGGACAGGGGAGAGACCCAGTACTTC. It yields the protein CASSLDRGETQYF. Looking up the rest from reference TRBV5-4 and TRBJ2-5 gives the full variable domain: ETGVTQSPTHLIKTRGQQVTLRCSSQSGHNTVSWYQQALGQGPQFIFQYYREEENGRGNFPPRFSGLQFPNYSSELNVNALELDDSALYLCASSLDRGETQYFGPGTRLLVL.

The chain joins TRBV19 to TRBJ1-2; D unclear. Per germline, CDR1 LNHDA and CDR2 SQIVND (reference sequence). The germline V and J ends were trimmed by 2 bases and 4 bases, with 14 bases remaining between them. CDR3 size: 15 residues. The CDR3 spells CASSIPGAGTYGYTF. The CDR3 DNA follows: TGTGCCAGTAGTATACCGGGTGCCGGCACCTATGGCTACACCTTC.

This chain connects TRBV5-1 to TRBJ2-2, with 14 bases fitting TRBD2. Germline V gene sequence: CDR1 SGHRS, CDR2 YFSETQ. Trimming cost V 7 bases and J 3 bases; bases outside gene matches: 2. This CDR3 spans 15 amino acids. The CDR3 here is CASSGLAGDTGELFF. The CDR3 DNA is TGCGCCAGCTCGGGACTAGCGGGAGACACCGGGGAGCTGTTTTTT. Full variable domain (remainder filled in from reference TRBV5-1 and TRBJ2-2): KAGVTQTPRYLIKTRGQQVTLSCSPISGHRSVSWYQQTPGQGLQFLFEYFSETQRNKGNFPGRFSGRQFSNSRSEMNVSTLELGDSALYLCASSGLAGDTGELFFGEGSRLTVL.

The rearrangement links TRBV29-1 to TRBJ2-7; D gene uncertain. The CDR3 sequence is 13 residues long. Germline V gene sequence: CDR1 SQVTM, CDR2 ANQGSEA. Between the trimmed V and J ends, which lost 3 bases and 7 bases, there was a span of 16 bases. The CDR3: CSVEWAGSLEQYF. In DNA form, the CDR3 reads TGCAGCGTTGAGTGGGCAGGTAGTTTGGAGCAGTACTTC.

V gene TRBV10-1 combines with J gene TRBJ2-2; perhaps TRBD2 as D (5 bases). The CDR3 is 13 amino acids. Germline loops: CDR1 WNHNN, CDR2 SYGVQD (reference sequence). V was cut by 0 bases and J by 8 bases, with 7 bases left in between. Written as DNA, the CDR3 is TGCGCCAGCAGTGAGTCCGGGGTAGGGGAGCTGTTTTTT. This gives the protein CASSESGVGELFF.

The V and J genes are TRBV6-1 and TRBJ2-7; D not resolved. In germline, CDR1 is MNHNS, CDR2 SASEGT. Trimming removed 2 bases from V and 1 base from J, with 3 bases in between. The CDR3 covers 12 residues. This chain's CDR3 is CASSERSYEQYF. Here the CDR3 DNA reads TGTGCCAGCAGTGAACGGTCCTACGAGCAGTACTTC.

This clone showed up just once. The chain links TRBV6-6 to TRBJ2-3, with TRBD1 matching 8 bases. Trimming at V came to 2 bases and at J to 4 bases, leaving 8 bases not matched to a gene. The CDR3 runs to 16 residues. The germline gives CDR1 MNHNY, CDR2 SVGAGI (reference sequence). The CDR3: CASSYHQGAGADTQYF. The CDR3 DNA follows: TGTGCCAGCAGTTACCATCAGGGGGCTGGGGCAGATACGCAGTATTTT.